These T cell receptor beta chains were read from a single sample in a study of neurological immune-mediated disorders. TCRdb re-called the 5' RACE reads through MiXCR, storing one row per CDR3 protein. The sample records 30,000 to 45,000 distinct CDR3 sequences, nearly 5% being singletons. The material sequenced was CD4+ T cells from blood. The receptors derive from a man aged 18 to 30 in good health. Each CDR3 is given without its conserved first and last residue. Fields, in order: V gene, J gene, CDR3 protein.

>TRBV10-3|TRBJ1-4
AIRAGGTNEKLF
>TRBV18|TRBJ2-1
ASSQGATINEQF
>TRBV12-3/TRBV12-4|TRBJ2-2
AQRLGANTGELF
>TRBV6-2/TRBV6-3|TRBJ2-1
ASSPEGALSNEQF
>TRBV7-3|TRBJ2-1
ASSYDLNEQF
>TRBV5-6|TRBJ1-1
ASSLQYEAF
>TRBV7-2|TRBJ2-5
ASSPGLARETQY
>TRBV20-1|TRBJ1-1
SARWAANTEAF
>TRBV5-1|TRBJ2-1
ASSSGTGTNEQF
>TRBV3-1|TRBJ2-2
ATKKGEQNTGELF
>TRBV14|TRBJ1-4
ASSRGRSNEKLF
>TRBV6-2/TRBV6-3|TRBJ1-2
ASGRQRNYGYT
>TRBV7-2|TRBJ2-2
ASSLPGARTGELF
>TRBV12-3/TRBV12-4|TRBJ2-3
ASEGGKTPGPDTQY
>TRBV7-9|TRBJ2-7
ASSARAIRTGTGTYEQY
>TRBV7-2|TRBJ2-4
ASSLRTGSIKNIQY
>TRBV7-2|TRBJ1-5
ASSSPGGRGKNQPQH
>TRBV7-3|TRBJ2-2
ASSLRGQRAGHTGELF
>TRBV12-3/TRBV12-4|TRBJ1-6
ASSLAGQGFNSPLH
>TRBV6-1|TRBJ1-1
ASSRTGVMAEAF
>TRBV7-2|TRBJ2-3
ASSLDHSTADTQY
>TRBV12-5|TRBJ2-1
ASGPGERGINEQF
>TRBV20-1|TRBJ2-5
SAILGDGLETQY
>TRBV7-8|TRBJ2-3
ASSPGHSTDTQY
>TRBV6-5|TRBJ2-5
ASKRFGEETQY
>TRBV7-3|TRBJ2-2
ASSSQRDGELF
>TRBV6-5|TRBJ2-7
ASGEGTAYEKY
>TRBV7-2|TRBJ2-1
ASSLGAAGAGYNEQF
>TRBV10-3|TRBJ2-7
AIRTSGGEQY
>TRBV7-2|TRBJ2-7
ASSFSQGAYEQY
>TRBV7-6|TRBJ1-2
ASSLDEGPYGYT
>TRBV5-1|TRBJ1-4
ASSPRTVSSTNEKLF
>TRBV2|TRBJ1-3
ASSQTGAVGGNTIY
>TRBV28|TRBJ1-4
ASSPGGASEKLF
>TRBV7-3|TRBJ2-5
ASSTSTGRVETQY
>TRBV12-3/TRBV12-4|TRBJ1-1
ASSTPRGTANTEAF
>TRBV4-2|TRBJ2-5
ASSQDLQGRETQY
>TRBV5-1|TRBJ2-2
ASNEGNANTGELF
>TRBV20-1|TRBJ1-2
SAMTGKYSSGYT
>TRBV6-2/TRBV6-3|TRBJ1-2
ASSSQGPQSGYT
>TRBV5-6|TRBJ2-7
ASSLVSHYYEQY
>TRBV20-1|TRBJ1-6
SARDLQGDSPLH
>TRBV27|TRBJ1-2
ASSLRPSSYGYT